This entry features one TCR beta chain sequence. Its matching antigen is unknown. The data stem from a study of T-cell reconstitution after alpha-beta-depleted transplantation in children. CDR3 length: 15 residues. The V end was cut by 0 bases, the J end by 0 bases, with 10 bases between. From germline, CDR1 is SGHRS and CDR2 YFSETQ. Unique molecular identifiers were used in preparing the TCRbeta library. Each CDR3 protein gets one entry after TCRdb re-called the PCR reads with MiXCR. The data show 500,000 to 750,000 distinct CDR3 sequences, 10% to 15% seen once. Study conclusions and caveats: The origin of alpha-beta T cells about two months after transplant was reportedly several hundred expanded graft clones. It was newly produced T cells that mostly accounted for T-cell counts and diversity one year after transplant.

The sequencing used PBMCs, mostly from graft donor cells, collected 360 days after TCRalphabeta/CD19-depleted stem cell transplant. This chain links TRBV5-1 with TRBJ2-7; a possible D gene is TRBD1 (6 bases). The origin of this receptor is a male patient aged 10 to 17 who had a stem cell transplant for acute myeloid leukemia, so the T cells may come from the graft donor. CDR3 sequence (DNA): TGCGCCAGCAGCTTGGGACACAGGGACTCCTACGAGCAGTACTTC. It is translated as CASSLGHRDSYEQYF.